A single sample is the source of the 28 T cell receptor beta chains below, sequenced in a study of shared clonotypes between healthy human individuals. Profiling relied on immunoSEQ multiplex PCR, and the TCRdb table lists in-frame clones only, not all of them. The sample includes about 2.5 million clones, under 95% of them seen just once. Sequenced sample: naive CD4+ T cells from PBMCs. Subset denoted: CD45RA+ positively selected. The receptors stem from a man aged 18 to 30 in good health. Some clones in this sample may be carry-over from other donors' samples.

Here the CDR3 DNA reads TGTGCCAGCAGCTTGTCCTGGCGCGGCGGGACAGGAGAACGAGAGACCCAGTACTTC. Its translation: CASSLSWRGGTGERETQYF. This chain uses TRBV5-6 with TRBJ2-5; 8 bases are a match to TRBD1. Germline CDR1 reads SGHDT; CDR2 reads YYEEEE. V was pared by 1 base and J by 4 bases, with 18 bases of the junction left unmatched. The CDR3 extends over 19 amino acids.

J is TRBJ1-1 and V is TRBV6-6; maybe TRBD1 (5 bases). V gave up 2 bases and J gave up 1 base, with 14 bases separating them. The germline V gene encodes CDR1 MNHNY and CDR2 SVGAGI (reference sequence). This CDR3 region has 16 residues. The chain's CDR3 is CASSYPDGRGNTEAFF. The CDR3 nucleotides read TGTGCCAGCAGTTACCCCGACGGTAGGGGGAACACTGAAGCTTTCTTT.

The J gene is TRBJ2-3, the V gene TRBV20-1; D is unresolved. CDR1 is DFQATT and CDR2 is SNEGSKA in the germline V gene (reference sequence). The V end was cut by 7 bases, the J end by 4 bases, with 9 bases between. The CDR3 extends over 11 amino acids. CDR3 sequence reads: CSVTRADTQYF. CDR3 nucleotide sequence: TGCAGTGTTACTCGGGCAGATACGCAGTATTTT.

As DNA, the CDR3 is TGTGCCAGCAGCCGTGGACTAGCGGGAACTAATGAGCAGTTCTTC. This codes for CASSRGLAGTNEQFF. V usage is TRBV14 and J usage is TRBJ2-1, with 12 bases matching TRBD2. Per the germline V gene, CDR1 is SGHDN and CDR2 is FVKESK. The CDR3 contains 15 residues. Germline trimming cut 4 bases from V and 7 bases from J; bases unmatched to any gene: 5.

V gene TRBV5-5 combines with J gene TRBJ2-7, with 10 positions matching TRBD2. Germline CDR1 SGHKS, CDR2 YYEKEE (reference sequence). After removal of 5 bases from V and 3 bases from J, the junction contained 8 bases not matched to a gene. The CDR3 is made up of 15 amino acids. The CDR3 here is CASRTGLATGYEQYF. Here the CDR3 DNA reads TGTGCCAGCAGAACGGGACTAGCGACAGGCTACGAGCAGTACTTC.

J is TRBJ2-3 and V is TRBV6-5; no clear D. The germline V gene has CDR1 MNHEY and CDR2 SVGAGI. The CDR3 length is 14 residues. The V gene lost 6 bases and the J gene lost 4 bases, with 14 bases spanning the gap. The DNA for the CDR3 is TGTGCCAGCAGCCTACGGTCTGTCGCAGATACGCAGTATTTT. Its protein is CASSLRSVADTQYF.

This chain links TRBV4-3 with TRBJ2-5; 14 bases align to TRBD2. There are 18 residues in the CDR3. Trimming removed 3 bases from V and 3 bases from J; junction bases left unmatched: 9. In germline, CDR1 is LGHNA, CDR2 YSLEER. Here the CDR3 DNA reads TGCGCCAGCAGCCATCACATCGGGGGACTAGCGGGAGAAGAGACCCAGTACTTC. The encoded protein is CASSHHIGGLAGEETQYF.

The chain uses TRBV7-2 and TRBJ1-4, with 7 bases matching TRBD1. Looked up from germline, CDR1 is SGHTA and CDR2 is FQGNSA. The CDR3 loop spans 15 amino acids. The junction had 9 bases not matched to a gene; V was cut back by 4 bases and J by 7 bases. CDR3 sequence: CASSYRRGESEKLFF. The CDR3 nucleotides are TGTGCCAGCAGCTACCGCAGGGGGGAGAGTGAAAAACTGTTTTTT.

V is TRBV7-9 and J is TRBJ2-1, with 9 bases aligning to TRBD1. This CDR3 spans 14 amino acids. In germline, CDR1 is SEHNR, CDR2 FQNEAQ (reference sequence). With 1 base clipped from V and 7 bases from J, the junction kept 2 bases outside the gene matches. CDR3 DNA: TGTGCCAGCAGCTTAGGGACAGGGGCAAATGAGCAGTTCTTC. It codes for CASSLGTGANEQFF.

The chain joins TRBV27 to TRBJ1-4; the D gene is possibly TRBD1 (5 bases). Trimming removed 3 bases from V and 6 bases from J, with 17 bases in between. Germline-derived CDR1 and CDR2 are MNHEY and SMNVEV (reference sequence). This CDR3 region has 16 residues. This CDR3 is CASSLGQGRTHEKLFF. The CDR3 nucleotides are TGTGCCAGCAGTTTGGGGCAGGGTCGTACTCATGAAAAACTGTTTTTT.

The rearrangement joins TRBV2 to TRBJ1-2; D ambiguous. The CDR3 spans 13 residues. Trimming shortened V by 5 bases and J by 1 base, and 8 bases separated the two germline ends. The germline CDR1 and CDR2 sequences are SNHLY and FYNNEI. CDR3 DNA sequence: TGTGCCAGCAGTTTCGCAGATAACTATGGCTACACCTTC. Translated: CASSFADNYGYTF.

The gene calls are TRBV7-9 and TRBJ2-5; D may match TRBD1 or TRBD2 (6 bases each). The CDR3 extends over 16 amino acids. Germline V CDR1 and CDR2: SEHNR, FQNEAQ (reference sequence). V lost 3 bases to trimming and J lost 5 bases, with 19 bases between them. The CDR3 sequence is CASSFMGGAWKETQYF. As DNA, the CDR3 is TGTGCCAGCAGCTTCATGGGGGGCGCGTGGAAGGAGACCCAGTACTTC.

This clone was seen a handful of times. This sequence joins TRBV7-9 and TRBJ1-1; weak D call: TRBD1 (6 bases). V was shortened by 4 bases and J by 0 bases, with 21 bases between the two germline ends. The CDR3 covers 18 residues. Germline assignment: CDR1 SEHNR and CDR2 FQNEAQ (reference sequence). CDR3 sequence reads: CASSSRTVPVRMNTEAFF. CDR3 coding DNA: TGTGCCAGCAGCTCCAGGACAGTTCCTGTCCGAATGAACACTGAAGCTTTCTTT. Full variable domain (outside the CDR3, taken from reference TRBV7-9 and TRBJ1-1): DTGVSQNPRHKITKRGQNVTFRCDPISEHNRLYWYRQTLGQGPEFLTYFQNEAQLEKSRLLSDRFSAERPKGSFSTLEIQRTEQGDSAMYLCASSSRTVPVRMNTEAFFGQGTRLTVV.

This clone has more than one count but fewer than ten. The chain links TRBV30 to TRBJ2-2; D is ambiguous. The V end lost 2 bases, the J end lost 4 bases, and 8 bases lay between the germline ends. The CDR3 has 13 amino acids. The germline V gene encodes CDR1 GTSNPN and CDR2 SVGIG (reference sequence). The CDR3: CAWSRGPTGELFF. The CDR3 nucleotides are TGTGCCTGGAGTCGTGGGCCCACCGGGGAGCTGTTTTTT.

V usage is TRBV5-8 and J usage is TRBJ2-3; D not resolved. The CDR3 has 13 residues. V was pared by 1 base and J by 0 bases, with 3 bases between. Germline lookup yields CDR1 SGHTS and CDR2 YDEGEE. The CDR3 DNA is TGTGCCAGCAGCTTGCGCAGCACAGATACGCAGTATTTT. This encodes CASSLRSTDTQYF.

The rearrangement joins TRBV5-8 to TRBJ1-5; D perhaps matches TRBD1 (5 bases). The CDR3 length is 15 residues. Between the trimmed V and J ends, which lost 4 bases and 0 bases, there was a span of 11 bases. In germline, CDR1 is SGHTS, CDR2 YDEGEE. The CDR3 sequence: CASSPGGYSNQPQHF. The CDR3 DNA follows: TGTGCCAGCAGCCCCGGGGGTTATAGCAATCAGCCCCAGCATTTT.

V usage is TRBV6-6 and J usage is TRBJ1-5; D gene ambiguous. The CDR3 totals 13 residues. The germline V gene encodes CDR1 MNHNY and CDR2 SVGAGI (reference sequence). The ends were cut back, 6 bases at V and 5 bases at J, with 11 bases in the middle. The CDR3 bases are TGTGCCAGCAGACGTTACGTCGATCAGCCCCAGCATTTT. Its protein product is CASRRYVDQPQHF.

The chain links TRBV5-6 to TRBJ2-2; 10 bases fit TRBD1. CDR1 and CDR2 (germline): SGHDT, YYEEEE. The CDR3 consists of 16 residues. The V segment lost 1 base and the J segment 6 bases; nucleotides outside the gene matches: 6. CDR3 residues: CASSLTTGGKAGELFF. The DNA of the CDR3 is TGTGCCAGCAGCTTGACGACAGGGGGCAAGGCCGGGGAGCTGTTTTTT.

This chain connects TRBV7-9 to TRBJ1-4; D possibly corresponds to TRBD1 (6 bases). In germline, CDR1 is SEHNR, CDR2 FQNEAQ (reference sequence). The V and J ends lost 6 bases and 8 bases respectively, with 10 bases between them. This CDR3 contains 12 residues. The CDR3, as DNA: TGTGCCAGCAGGGGGGGCGGCGAAAAACTGTTTTTT. The encoded protein is CASRGGGEKLFF.

Comment on this clone: This specimen includes other DNA sequences encoding the same CDR3. The chain couples TRBV18 to TRBJ1-1, with 7 bases aligning to TRBD1. CDR1 and CDR2 (germline): KGHSH, LQKENI. The CDR3 has 14 amino acids. The trim removed 3 bases at V and 3 bases at J, leaving 4 bases unmatched. CDR3: CASSPLTGDTEAFF. In DNA form, the CDR3 reads TGTGCCAGCTCACCGTTAACAGGGGACACTGAAGCTTTCTTT.

As regards this clone: The identical CDR3 is also encoded by other nucleotide sequences in the sample. V gene TRBV5-1 combines with J gene TRBJ2-7; D is possibly TRBD1 or TRBD2 (6 bases each). Trimming shortened V by 1 base and J by 2 bases, and 10 bases separated the two germline ends. Germline-derived CDR1 and CDR2 are SGHRS and YFSETQ. The CDR3 is 14 amino acids. CDR3 sequence reads: CASSLRGETYEQYF. CDR3 DNA sequence: TGCGCCAGCAGCTTGAGGGGGGAGACCTACGAGCAGTACTTC.

The chain is built from TRBV30 and TRBJ2-4; 9 bases are shared with TRBD2. Germline values: CDR1 GTSNPN, CDR2 SVGIG (reference sequence). V shed 1 base, J shed 0 bases, and the junction held 1 base outside the gene matches. This CDR3 has 15 amino acids. The CDR3 DNA is TGTGCCTGGAGTGGGCGGGAGGGAGCCAAAAACATTCAGTACTTC. This translates into CAWSGREGAKNIQYF.

V usage is TRBV7-9 and J usage is TRBJ1-1; D unclear. The CDR3 is made up of 14 amino acids. V gave up 1 base and J gave up 4 bases, with 10 bases separating them. From germline, CDR1 is SEHNR and CDR2 FQNEAQ (reference sequence). This CDR3 reads CASSLVGMGTEAFF. The CDR3 DNA is TGTGCCAGCAGCTTAGTGGGTATGGGCACTGAAGCTTTCTTT.

The chain is built from TRBV6-1 and TRBJ1-5, with 10 bases aligning to TRBD1. V dropped 6 bases and J dropped 5; count of bases not matched to a gene: 4. Per germline, CDR1 MNHNS and CDR2 SASEGT. The CDR3 loop spans 14 amino acids. CDR3 residues: CASSQGTGDQPQHF. The CDR3 nucleotides read TGTGCCAGCAGCCAAGGGACAGGGGATCAGCCCCAGCATTTT.

The chain joins TRBV18 to TRBJ2-5; no reliable D call. V was clipped by 2 bases and J by 4 bases, with 14 bases between them. Germline CDR1 reads KGHSH; CDR2 reads LQKENI. The CDR3 runs to 15 residues. The CDR3 DNA is TGTGCCAGCTCACCATCGGCGGCTCCACGAGAGACCCAGTACTTC. Residues: CASSPSAAPRETQYF.

V usage is TRBV5-4 and J usage is TRBJ2-7; possibly TRBD1 or TRBD2 for D (6 bases each). The V end was cut by 4 bases, the J end by 7 bases, with 18 bases between. The germline V gene encodes CDR1 SGHNT and CDR2 YYREEE (reference sequence). This CDR3 spans 14 amino acids. The CDR3 region has the DNA TGTGCCAGCAGCGCCAGGCCGGGGGCGGGGGAGCAGTACTTC. Protein product: CASSARPGAGEQYF.

The V call is TRBV7-9, the J call TRBJ2-3; D gene uncertain. The CDR3 covers 15 residues. Trimming removed 5 bases at V and 2 bases at J, with 14 bases between. CDR1 SEHNR and CDR2 FQNEAQ come from the germline V gene (reference sequence). The CDR3 DNA is TGTGCCAGCAGCCCCACCACCGCGCACACAGATACGCAGTATTTT. Protein product: CASSPTTAHTDTQYF. The full variable domain, rest sourced from reference TRBV7-9 and TRBJ2-3, is DTGVSQNPRHKITKRGQNVTFRCDPISEHNRLYWYRQTLGQGPEFLTYFQNEAQLEKSRLLSDRFSAERPKGSFSTLEIQRTEQGDSAMYLCASSPTTAHTDTQYFGPGTRLTVL.

The chain combines TRBV6-1 with TRBJ2-7, with no clear D. The germline V gene encodes CDR1 MNHNS and CDR2 SASEGT. The CDR3 is 16 residues long. V was trimmed by 3 bases and J by 3 bases, leaving 18 bases between them. CDR3 loop: CASSDPPGLGDYEQYF. The CDR3 coding sequence is TGTGCCAGCAGTGACCCCCCTGGTTTGGGCGACTACGAGCAGTACTTC.